Each of the 5 T cell receptor beta chains below was sequenced from the same sample in a study of beta chain features in type 1 diabetes. Expressed TCRB transcripts were sequenced, since all the RNA that had been isolated was reverse transcribed. Clones were read by immunoSEQ multiplex PCR, and TCRdb kept only the in-frame ones, dropping some. This sample has approximately 120,000 clones; about 40% occur once, and the top ten carry 0.065%. The sample taken for sequencing was stem cell memory CD4+ T cells from blood. Receptor source: a woman between 18 and 30 years old in good health.

V and J are TRBV6-5 and TRBJ2-3; 8 bases agree with TRBD1. V dropped 4 bases and J dropped 4; count of bases not matched to a gene: 4. This CDR3 has 14 amino acids. Germline-derived CDR1 and CDR2 are MNHEY and SVGAGI. Here the CDR3 reads CASSWTGFADTQYF. CDR3 nucleotides: TGTGCCAGCAGTTGGACAGGGTTTGCAGATACGCAGTATTTT.

This sequence joins TRBV28 and TRBJ2-3; the D is unclear. Trimming shortened V by 2 bases and J by 2 bases, and 11 bases separated the two germline ends. Per the germline V gene, CDR1 is MDHEN and CDR2 is SYDVKM. CDR3 size: 15 residues. CDR3 sequence reads: CASSLPSTATDTQYF. The CDR3 coding sequence is TGTGCCAGCAGTTTACCGTCGACTGCCACAGATACGCAGTATTTT.

This rearrangement joins TRBV5-1 to TRBJ1-2; the D is unclear. Germline assignment: CDR1 SGHRS and CDR2 YFSETQ. V lost 1 base, J lost 1 base, and 8 bases lay in between. This CDR3 has 14 residues. In nucleotides, the CDR3 is TGCGCCAGCAGCTTGTGGGCAGATAACTATGGCTACACCTTC. It is translated as CASSLWADNYGYTF. The full variable domain, rest sourced from reference TRBV5-1 and TRBJ1-2, is KAGVTQTPRYLIKTRGQQVTLSCSPISGHRSVSWYQQTPGQGLQFLFEYFSETQRNKGNFPGRFSGRQFSNSRSEMNVSTLELGDSALYLCASSLWADNYGYTFGSGTRLTVV.

J is TRBJ2-2 and V is TRBV7-8, with D possibly being TRBD1 (6 bases). The length of the CDR3 is 15 residues. Germline values: CDR1 SGHVS, CDR2 FQNEAQ. The V end lost 5 bases, the J end lost 0 bases, and 10 bases lay between the germline ends. CDR3 bases: TGTGCCAGCAGCGTCTACAGGGCGAACACCGGGGAGCTGTTTTTT. It is translated as CASSVYRANTGELFF. Full variable domain (outside the CDR3, taken from reference TRBV7-8 and TRBJ2-2): GAGVSQSPRYKVAKRGQDVALRCDPISGHVSLFWYQQALGQGPEFLTYFQNEAQLDKSGLPSDRFFAERPEGSVSTLKIQRTQQEDSAVYLCASSVYRANTGELFFGEGSRLTVL.

The chain carries TRBV5-1 and TRBJ1-5; D may be TRBD1 (5 bases). CDR3 length: 15 residues. Germline CDR1 is SGHRS and CDR2 is YFSETQ. Trimming took off 1 base at V and 3 bases at J, with 11 bases between the two ends. The CDR3: CASSLQGGNNQPQHF. DNA for the CDR3: TGCGCCAGCAGCTTGCAGGGAGGGAACAATCAGCCCCAGCATTTT.